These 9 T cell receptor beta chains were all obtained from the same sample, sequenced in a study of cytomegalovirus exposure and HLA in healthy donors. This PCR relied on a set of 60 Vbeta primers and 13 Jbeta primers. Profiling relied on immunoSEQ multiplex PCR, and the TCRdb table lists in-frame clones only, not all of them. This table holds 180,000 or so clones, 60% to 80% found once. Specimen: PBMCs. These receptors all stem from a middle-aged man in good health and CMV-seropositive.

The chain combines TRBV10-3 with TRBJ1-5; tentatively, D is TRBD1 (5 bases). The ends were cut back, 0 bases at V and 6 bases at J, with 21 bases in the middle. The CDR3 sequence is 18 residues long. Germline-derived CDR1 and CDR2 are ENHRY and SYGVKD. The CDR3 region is CAISESPPDSPGSQPQHF. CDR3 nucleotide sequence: TGTGCCATCAGTGAGTCCCCCCCCGACAGTCCTGGCAGTCAGCCCCAGCATTTT.

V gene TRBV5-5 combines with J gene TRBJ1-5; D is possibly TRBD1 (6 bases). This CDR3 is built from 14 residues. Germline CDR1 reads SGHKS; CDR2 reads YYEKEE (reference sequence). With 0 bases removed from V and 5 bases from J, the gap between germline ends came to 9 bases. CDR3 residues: CASSLDSGDQPQHF. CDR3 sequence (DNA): TGTGCCAGCAGCTTGGATTCAGGGGATCAGCCCCAGCATTTT.

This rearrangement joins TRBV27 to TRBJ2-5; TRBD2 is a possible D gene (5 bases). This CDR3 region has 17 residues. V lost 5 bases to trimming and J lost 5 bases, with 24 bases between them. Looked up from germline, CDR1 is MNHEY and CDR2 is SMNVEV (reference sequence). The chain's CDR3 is CASSTRPWGVTVETQYF. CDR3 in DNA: TGTGCCAGCAGTACCCGCCCGTGGGGAGTAACGGTGGAGACCCAGTACTTC.

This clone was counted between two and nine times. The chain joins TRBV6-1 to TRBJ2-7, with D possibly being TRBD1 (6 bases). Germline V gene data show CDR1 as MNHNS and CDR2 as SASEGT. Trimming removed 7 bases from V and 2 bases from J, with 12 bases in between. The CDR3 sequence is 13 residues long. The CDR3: CASMPGQAYEQYF. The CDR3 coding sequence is TGTGCCAGCATGCCGGGACAAGCCTACGAGCAGTACTTC.

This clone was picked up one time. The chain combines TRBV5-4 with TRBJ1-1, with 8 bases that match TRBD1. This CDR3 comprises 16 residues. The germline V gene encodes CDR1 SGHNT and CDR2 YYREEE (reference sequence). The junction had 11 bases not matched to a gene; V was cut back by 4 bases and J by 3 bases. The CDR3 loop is CASSGVTGARDTEAFF. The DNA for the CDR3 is TGTGCCAGCAGCGGAGTGACAGGGGCGAGGGACACTGAAGCTTTCTTT.

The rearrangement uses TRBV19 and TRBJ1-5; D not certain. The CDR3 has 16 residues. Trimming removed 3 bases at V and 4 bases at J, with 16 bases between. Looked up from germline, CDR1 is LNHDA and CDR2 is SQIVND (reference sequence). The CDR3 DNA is TGTGCCAGTAGTATTTTAGTAGTGAACGAGAATCAGCCCCAGCATTTT. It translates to CASSILVVNENQPQHF.

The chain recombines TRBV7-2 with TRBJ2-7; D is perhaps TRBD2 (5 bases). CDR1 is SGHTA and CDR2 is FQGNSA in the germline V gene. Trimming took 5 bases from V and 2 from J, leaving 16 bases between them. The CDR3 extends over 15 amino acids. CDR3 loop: CASSQQPRGPYEQYF. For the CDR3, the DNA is TGTGCCAGCAGCCAACAACCCCGCGGGCCCTACGAGCAGTACTTC.

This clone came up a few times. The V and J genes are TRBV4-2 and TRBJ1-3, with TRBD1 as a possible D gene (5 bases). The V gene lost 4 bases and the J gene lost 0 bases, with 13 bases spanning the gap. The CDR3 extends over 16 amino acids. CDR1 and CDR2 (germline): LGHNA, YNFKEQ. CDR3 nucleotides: TGTGCCAGCAGCCGGGGGGTTACAAGCTCTGGAAACACCATATATTTT. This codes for CASSRGVTSSGNTIYF.

CDR3 nucleotide sequence: TGTGCCAGCAGCTTACGCGGGAGGGCCCACGAGCAGTACTTC. This codes for CASSLRGRAHEQYF. The chain links TRBV13 to TRBJ2-7, with 9 bases that match TRBD2. The CDR3 has 14 amino acids. V gave up 2 bases and J gave up 5 bases; unmatched junction bases: 4. CDR1 and CDR2 from the germline V gene are PRHDT and FYEKMQ (reference sequence).